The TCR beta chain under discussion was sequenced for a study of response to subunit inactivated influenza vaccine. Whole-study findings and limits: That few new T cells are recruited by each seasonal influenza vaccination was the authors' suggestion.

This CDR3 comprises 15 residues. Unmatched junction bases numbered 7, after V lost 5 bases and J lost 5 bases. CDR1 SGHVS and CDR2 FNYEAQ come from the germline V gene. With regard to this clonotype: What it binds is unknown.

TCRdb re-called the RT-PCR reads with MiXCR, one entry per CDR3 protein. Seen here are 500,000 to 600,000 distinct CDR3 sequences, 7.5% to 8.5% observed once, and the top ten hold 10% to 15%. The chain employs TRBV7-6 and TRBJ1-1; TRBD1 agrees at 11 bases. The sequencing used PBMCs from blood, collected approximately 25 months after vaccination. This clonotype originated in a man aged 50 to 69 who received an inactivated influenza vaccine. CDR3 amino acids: CASSARTGGWTEAFF. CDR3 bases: TGTGCCAGCAGCGCCAGGACAGGGGGCTGGACTGAAGCTTTCTTT.